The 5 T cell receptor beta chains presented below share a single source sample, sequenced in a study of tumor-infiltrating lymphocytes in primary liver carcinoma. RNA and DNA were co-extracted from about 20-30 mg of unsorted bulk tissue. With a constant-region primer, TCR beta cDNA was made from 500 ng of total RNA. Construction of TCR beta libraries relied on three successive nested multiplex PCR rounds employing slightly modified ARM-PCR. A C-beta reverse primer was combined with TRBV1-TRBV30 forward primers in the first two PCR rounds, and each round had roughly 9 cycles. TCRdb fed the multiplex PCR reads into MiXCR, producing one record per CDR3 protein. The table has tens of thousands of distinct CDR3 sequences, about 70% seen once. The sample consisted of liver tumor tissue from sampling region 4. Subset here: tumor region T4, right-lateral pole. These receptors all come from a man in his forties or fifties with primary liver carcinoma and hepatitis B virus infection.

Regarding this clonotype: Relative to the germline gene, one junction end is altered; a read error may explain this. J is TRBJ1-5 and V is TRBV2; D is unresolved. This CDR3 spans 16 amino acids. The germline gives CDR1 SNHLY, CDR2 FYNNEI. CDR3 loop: CTSSYRAPGNNQPQHF. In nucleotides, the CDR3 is TGTACCAGCAGTTATCGGGCCCCGGGTAATAATCAGCCCCAGCATTTT.

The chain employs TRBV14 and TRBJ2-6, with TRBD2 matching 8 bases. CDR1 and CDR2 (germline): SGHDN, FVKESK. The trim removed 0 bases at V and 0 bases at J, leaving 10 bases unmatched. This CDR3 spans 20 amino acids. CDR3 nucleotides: TGTGCCAGCAGCCAAGATACCCCACTAGCGGCCAACTCTGGGGCCAACGTCCTGACTTTC. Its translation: CASSQDTPLAANSGANVLTF.

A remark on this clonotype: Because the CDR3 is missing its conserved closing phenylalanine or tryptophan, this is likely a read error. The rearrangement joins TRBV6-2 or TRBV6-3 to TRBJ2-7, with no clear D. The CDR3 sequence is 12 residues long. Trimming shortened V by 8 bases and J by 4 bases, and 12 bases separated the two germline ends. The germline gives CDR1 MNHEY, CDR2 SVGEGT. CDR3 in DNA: TGTGCCAGCCGCTACAATCCGTACGAGCAGTACCTC. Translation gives CASRYNPYEQYL.

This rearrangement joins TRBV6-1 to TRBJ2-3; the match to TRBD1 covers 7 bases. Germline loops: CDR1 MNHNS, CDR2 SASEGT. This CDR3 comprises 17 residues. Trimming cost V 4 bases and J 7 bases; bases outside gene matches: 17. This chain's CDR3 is CASSAGQAIARTNTQYF. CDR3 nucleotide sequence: TGTGCCAGCAGTGCCGGACAGGCAATAGCAAGGACAAATACGCAGTATTTT.

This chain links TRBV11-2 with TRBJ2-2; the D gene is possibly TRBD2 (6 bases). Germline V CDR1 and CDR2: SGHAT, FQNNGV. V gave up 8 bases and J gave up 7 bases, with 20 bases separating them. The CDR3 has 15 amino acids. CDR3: CASVPPGVYNGELFF. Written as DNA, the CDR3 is TGTGCCAGCGTCCCACCGGGAGTATACAACGGGGAGCTGTTTTTT.